These 6 T cell receptor beta chains were all obtained from the same sample, sequenced in a study of blood T cell repertoires in COVID-19. Clones were sequenced by immunoSEQ multiplex PCR, and TCRdb holds only the in-frame ones, with some missing. The table has about 150,000 clones, 75% to 85% seen once. The source material was peripheral blood. The receptor set was obtained from a man aged 60 to 75 with acute or convalescent COVID-19.

The V call is TRBV5-6, the J call TRBJ1-6; D not certain. There are 13 residues in the CDR3. The germline V and J ends were trimmed by 1 base and 13 bases, with 12 bases remaining between them. Germline CDR1 and CDR2: SGHDT and YYEEEE. The CDR3 region is CASSLNAARPLHF. Here the CDR3 DNA reads TGTGCCAGCAGCTTGAATGCAGCGAGGCCCCTCCACTTT.

The V and J genes are TRBV7-8 and TRBJ1-3; 11 bases agree with TRBD1. The germline gives CDR1 SGHVS, CDR2 FQNEAQ. V lost 3 bases and J lost 0; bases outside the gene matches: 1. This CDR3 is built from 16 residues. The CDR3 reads CASSLGTGGSGNTIYF. DNA of the CDR3: TGTGCCAGCAGCTTGGGGACAGGGGGCTCTGGAAACACCATATATTTT.

The chain recombines TRBV29-1 with TRBJ2-3, with TRBD2 matching 10 bases. The CDR3 spans 17 residues. Unmatched junction bases numbered 13, after V lost 5 bases and J lost 2 bases. The germline CDR1 and CDR2 sequences are SQVTM and ANQGSEA. CDR3 sequence: CSVWSSGGASPTDTQYF. The CDR3 bases are TGCAGCGTTTGGTCTAGCGGGGGCGCCTCCCCCACAGATACGCAGTATTTT.

This chain links TRBV11-3 with TRBJ2-2; 15 bases map to TRBD2. V trimming: 4 bases; J trimming: 4 bases; junction bases outside the gene matches: 1. CDR3 size: 16 residues. The germline V gene has CDR1 SGHNT and CDR2 YENEEA. CDR3 DNA sequence: TGTGCCAGCAGCTCGGGACTAGCGGGAGGCACCGGGGAGCTGTTTTTT. Its translation is CASSSGLAGGTGELFF.

This clone appeared many times. This chain joins TRBV9 and TRBJ1-1; possible D gene TRBD1, 5 bases. The germline V and J ends were trimmed by 4 bases and 2 bases, with 15 bases remaining between them. The CDR3 length is 15 residues. CDR1 and CDR2 (germline): SGDLS, YYNGEE. CDR3 in amino acids: CASSSLGQHNTEAFF. CDR3 nucleotide sequence: TGTGCCAGCAGCTCCTTGGGGCAGCATAACACTGAAGCTTTCTTT.

V and J are TRBV5-1 and TRBJ1-2; D gene uncertain. Trimming cost V 4 bases and J 0 bases, with 10 bases left between them. The CDR3 runs to 14 residues. CDR1 is SGHRS and CDR2 is YFSETQ in the germline V gene. CDR3 bases: TGCGCCAGCAGCCCGGGAACAGCTAACTATGGCTACACCTTC. It yields the protein CASSPGTANYGYTF. Based on the CDR3 plus reference TRBV5-1 and TRBJ1-2, the full variable domain is KAGVTQTPRYLIKTRGQQVTLSCSPISGHRSVSWYQQTPGQGLQFLFEYFSETQRNKGNFPGRFSGRQFSNSRSEMNVSTLELGDSALYLCASSPGTANYGYTFGSGTRLTVV.